This T cell receptor beta chain was documented in a study of blood T cell repertoires in COVID-19. Methods used by the authors: Nucleated cell number was recorded as an estimate derived from reference gene primer amplification. Data came from immunoSEQ multiplex PCR; TCRdb stores just in-frame clones and leaves some out. V, J and clone size are taken as reported in that table, and D and trimming were inferred from the DNA itself. Here the sample spans 80,000 to 100,000 clones, around 74% being singletons. The receptor was derived from a man between 65 and 85 years old with COVID-19, enrolled during active disease. What was sequenced was peripheral blood.

CDR3 DNA sequence: TGTGCCTGGAGTGCTCGGGACCAAGAGACCCAGTACTTC. This codes for CAWSARDQETQYF. The chain employs TRBV30 and TRBJ2-5, with no clear D. V lost 1 base to trimming and J lost 0 bases, with 6 bases between them. CDR1 and CDR2 from the germline V gene are GTSNPN and SVGIG (reference sequence). This CDR3 is built from 13 residues. The variable domain in full, completed from reference TRBV30 and TRBJ2-5, reads SQTIHQWPATLVQPVGSPLSLECTVEGTSNPNLYWYRQAAGRGLQLLFYSVGIGQISSEVPQNLSASRPQDRQFILSSKKLLLSDSGFYLCAWSARDQETQYFGPGTRLLVL.